This TCR beta chain was identified in a study of graft-versus-host responses after intestinal transplantation (TCRdb year 2021). The study in broad terms: The transplants that recipients received were multivisceral, liver-intestinal, or isolated intestinal. A peak of at least 4% donor T cells among recipient peripheral blood mononuclear cells was the definition used for donor T cell macrochimerism. All recipients received anti-thymocyte globulin induction followed by maintenance tacrolimus and steroids for around 3 years. A cohort of approximately 23 intestinal transplant recipients, including one retransplant, was enrolled, and a few patients lacking pretransplant specimens were excluded. Rather than being sequenced by the commercial service, samples from three later patients were sequenced in-house on an Illumina MiSeq and processed with MiXCR. After intestinal transplantation, graft-versus-host and host-versus-graft alloreactive T cell clones in the graft, circulation and bone marrow were tracked using bulk TCR-beta CDR3 sequencing. To identify alloreactive clones, pre-transplant mixed lymphocyte reaction products were sequenced and compared with unstimulated pre-transplant donor and recipient T cells.

In light of the paper, this sample's time point label describes: cells obtained before transplantation from donor or recipient. CD3+CD4+ and CD3+CD8+ populations were FACS-sorted from unstimulated pre-transplant donor and recipient cells taken from spleen or lymph nodes. For this clone: Its antigen is unknown. Base qualities are not at hand, and no much larger clone is one base apart.

V sheds 4 bases and J sheds 10 bases, leaving 12 bases between their ends. The CDR3 runs 12 amino acids, cysteine and phenylalanine included. The CDR3 DNA has 36 bases and is translated from base 1. The germline V gene (reference sequence) sets CDR1 to PRHDT and CDR2 to FYEKMQ. Library preparation employed the immunoSEQ multiplex PCR assay. For most patients, genomic DNA was isolated using the Qiagen DNeasy Blood and Tissue Kit and was shipped frozen to Adaptive Biotechnologies for TCR sequencing. High-throughput TCR-beta CDR3 sequencing of genomic DNA from most patients was performed by Adaptive Biotechnologies. Per the original workflow: Adaptive's ImmunoSEQ software supplied the TCR sequencing data for 18 patients, while MiXCR and VDJtools were used to process a few other patients. CD4 versus CD8 sorting errors were corrected by removing sequences found in both subsets at a frequency ratio below 5:1. CDR3 nucleotide sequences shared by donor and recipient were removed because the origin of these sequences could not be assigned. To count as alloreactive, a clone needed at least 2-fold expansion over unstimulated cells and a minimum CFSE-low frequency of 0.002% (template counts) or 0.001% (read counts). Mappable clones were those detected in sequenced pre-transplant spleen, lymph node, or MLR CFSE-low populations of the donor or recipient. Cumulative frequency of alloreactive clones was calculated as a percentage of all sequences weighted by copy number. Here the immuneACCESS table is served through TCRdb, limited to in-frame sequences with V and J called. Missing clones are a known gap in these copies; in checked studies unresolved V genes cover under half, and the rest lacks a known reason. For V, J and clone size, that table is used; D and trimming come from the DNA. The sample table holds about 93,000 clones, of which around 93% were seen once. The top ten clones comprise over 0.45% of the sample.

What the study reported, not specific to this receptor: Early after transplant, declines in HvG clones were associated with peak levels of circulating GvH clones. Conclusions were limited by the relatively low number and heterogeneity of intestinal transplant patients. Patients with donor T cell macrochimerism had high GvH to HvG T cell clonal ratios in their allografts. GvH clones were detected in recipient bone marrow, and some of these GvH clones were observed earlier in ileal mucosa or blood, consistent with an intestinal mucosal origin.

The sequence was obtained from a human donor who received an intestinal transplant. The source material was unstimulated CD8+ T cells sorted from spleen or lymph node cells, sampled before intestinal transplant. The V and J genes are TRBV13 and TRBJ2-3; no D gene is confidently identified. The nucleotide sequence reads as follows: TGTGCCAGCAGCTCCGCTCTCGAGGCGCAGTATTTT. Its protein reads: CASSSALEAQYF.